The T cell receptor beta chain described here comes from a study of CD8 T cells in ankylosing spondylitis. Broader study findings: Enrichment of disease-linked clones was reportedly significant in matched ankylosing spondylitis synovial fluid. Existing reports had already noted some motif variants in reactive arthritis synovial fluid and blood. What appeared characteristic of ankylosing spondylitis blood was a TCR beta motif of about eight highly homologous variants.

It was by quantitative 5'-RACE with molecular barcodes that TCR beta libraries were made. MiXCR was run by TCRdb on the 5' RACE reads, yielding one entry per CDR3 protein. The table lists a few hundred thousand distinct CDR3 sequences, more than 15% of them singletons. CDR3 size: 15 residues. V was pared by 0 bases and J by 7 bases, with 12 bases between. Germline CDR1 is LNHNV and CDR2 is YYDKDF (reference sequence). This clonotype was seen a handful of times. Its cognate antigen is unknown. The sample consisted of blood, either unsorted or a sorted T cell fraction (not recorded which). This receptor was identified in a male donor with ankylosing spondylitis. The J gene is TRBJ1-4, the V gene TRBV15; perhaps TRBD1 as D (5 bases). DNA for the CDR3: TGTGCCACCAGCAGAGATAGGGGACGCAGTGAAAAACTGTTTTTT. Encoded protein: CATSRDRGRSEKLFF.